These 26 T cell receptor beta chains were sequenced from one sample in a study of spatial heterogeneity in lung cancer. Time point reported: sample taken at primary tumor resection. TCRdb redid the calling of the 5' RACE reads with MiXCR, one entry per CDR3 protein. Among fewer than 9,500 distinct CDR3 sequences listed, roughly 15% were seen once. The source was normal lung tissue next to the tumor, collected at surgery. Receptor source: a male donor with early-stage non-small cell lung cancer.

This clonotype is classed as medium-sized. This chain links TRBV9 with TRBJ1-3, with a tentative D call TRBD1 (5 bases). Trimming pared 4 bases from V and 0 bases from J, leaving 8 bases between. Germline V gene data show CDR1 as SGDLS and CDR2 as YYNGEE. The CDR3 has 14 amino acids. The CDR3 region is CASSPQGSGNTIYF. CDR3 nucleotides: TGTGCCAGCAGCCCTCAGGGCTCTGGAAACACCATATATTTT.

Judged by abundance, this clonotype is medium-sized. The J gene is TRBJ2-1, the V gene TRBV6-2 or TRBV6-3; D is perhaps TRBD2 (6 bases). The V gene's germline CDR1 is MNHEY and CDR2 SVGEGT. V lost 7 bases, J lost 0 bases, and 10 bases lay in between. The CDR3 extends over 14 amino acids. The CDR3 region is CASNGGASYNEQFF. CDR3 coding DNA: TGTGCCAGCAATGGCGGGGCCTCCTACAATGAGCAGTTCTTC.

The chain joins TRBV7-9 to TRBJ2-3; TRBD2 matches 9 bases. Looked up from germline, CDR1 is SEHNR and CDR2 is FQNEAQ (reference sequence). The CDR3 totals 16 residues. V shed 3 bases, J shed 5 bases, and the junction held 9 bases outside the gene matches. The CDR3 region is CASSFGASGVGDTQYF. The CDR3 bases are TGTGCCAGCAGCTTCGGCGCTAGCGGGGTTGGAGATACGCAGTATTTT.

The chain joins TRBV6-1 to TRBJ2-3; no clear D gene. Deletions cut 3 bases from V and 2 bases from J, with 6 bases between. The CDR3 runs 13 residues. Germline values: CDR1 MNHNS, CDR2 SASEGT. CDR3 nucleotides: TGTGCCAGCAGTGATGGCGCCACAGATACGCAGTATTTT. Translating gives CASSDGATDTQYF.

The chain recombines TRBV12-5 with TRBJ1-1, with 8 bases that match TRBD1. Germline V lookup: CDR1 LGHNT, CDR2 FRNRAP. CDR3 length: 17 residues. Trimming cost V 4 bases and J 6 bases; bases outside gene matches: 16. CDR3 sequence (DNA): TGTGCTAGTGGTTCCCGTGGACAGGGTAGTGAAAGCGCTGAAGCTTTCTTT. Translation: CASGSRGQGSESAEAFF.

By share, this clonotype counts as medium-sized. J is TRBJ1-1 and V is TRBV6-2 or TRBV6-3, with D possibly TRBD1 on 5 matching bases. V lost 4 bases, J lost 7 bases, and 16 bases lay in between. Germline assignment: CDR1 MNHEY and CDR2 SVGEGT. This CDR3 has 14 amino acids. CDR3 in DNA: TGTGCCAGCAGTTCCTTGCCCGGGACTCTTGAAGCTTTCTTT. Translation: CASSSLPGTLEAFF.

By share, this clonotype ranks as medium-sized. This chain uses TRBV11-2 with TRBJ2-7; D ambiguous. Germline CDR1 reads SGHAT; CDR2 reads FQNNGV. The V and J ends lost 4 bases and 6 bases respectively, with 7 bases between them. The CDR3 consists of 11 residues. The chain's CDR3 is CASSSLSEQYF. CDR3 nucleotides: TGTGCCAGCAGCTCCCTTTCCGAGCAGTACTTC.

This clonotype was observed a few times. DNA for the CDR3: TGTGCCAGCAGCTTCCGAGTTTTGTATGCTAACAATTCCTACAATGAGCAGTTCTTC. It translates to CASSFRVLYANNSYNEQFF. The chain recombines TRBV11-2 with TRBJ2-1; D gene uncertain. CDR3 length: 19 residues. CDR1 is SGHAT and CDR2 is FQNNGV in the germline V gene. Trimming stripped 3 bases from V and 1 base from J, with 22 bases between.

The genes are TRBV29-1 and TRBJ2-3, with D maybe TRBD1 (5 bases). Germline V gene sequence: CDR1 SQVTM, CDR2 ANQGSEA. V dropped 6 bases and J dropped 4 bases, with 11 bases sitting between them. The CDR3 length is 12 residues. In DNA form, the CDR3 reads TGCAGCGTCCCCAAAGGGGCAGATACGCAGTATTTT. The encoded protein is CSVPKGADTQYF.

The chain employs TRBV7-9 and TRBJ2-1; 9 bases are shared with TRBD2. This CDR3 region has 14 residues. The trim removed 1 base at V and 8 bases at J, leaving 3 bases unmatched. Germline assignment: CDR1 SEHNR and CDR2 FQNEAQ (reference sequence). Here the CDR3 DNA reads TGTGCCAGCAGCTTAGAAGCGGGGGGCCATGAGCAGTTCTTC. Translation: CASSLEAGGHEQFF.

This clonotype showed up just a few times. V usage is TRBV7-2 and J usage is TRBJ2-2, with 9 bases fitting TRBD2. The CDR3 runs to 16 residues. Germline loops: CDR1 SGHTA, CDR2 FQGNSA. Trimming removed 5 bases from V and 5 bases from J; junction bases left unmatched: 9. Here the CDR3 reads CASSINSGRGTGELFF. The CDR3 region has the DNA TGTGCCAGCAGCATTAATAGCGGGAGAGGAACCGGGGAGCTGTTTTTT.

This rearrangement joins TRBV13 to TRBJ2-7, with 7 bases aligning to TRBD1. CDR1 is PRHDT and CDR2 is FYEKMQ in the germline V gene (reference sequence). V lost 0 bases, J lost 4 bases, and 6 bases stayed unmatched. This CDR3 spans 15 amino acids. The CDR3 sequence: CASSLGRGRGYEQYF. For the CDR3, the DNA is TGTGCCAGCAGCTTAGGAAGGGGGCGCGGATACGAGCAGTACTTC.

The gene calls are TRBV5-6 and TRBJ2-7; 7 bases are a match to TRBD1. The CDR3 is made up of 14 amino acids. V shed 3 bases, J shed 4 bases, and the junction held 7 bases outside the gene matches. Germline V gene data show CDR1 as SGHDT and CDR2 as YYEEEE. The CDR3 DNA reads as TGTGCCAGCAGCTCGCCCGACAGGGCTTACGAGCAGTACTTC. This codes for CASSSPDRAYEQYF.

This clonotype qualifies as large. The genes are TRBV28 and TRBJ2-7, with 10 bases fitting TRBD2. The CDR3 totals 13 residues. Trimming at V came to 8 bases and at J to 2 bases, leaving 3 bases not matched to a gene. CDR1 is MDHEN and CDR2 is SYDVKM in the germline V gene. The DNA of the CDR3 is TGTGCCAGCCGAGCGGGAGGGCCCTACGAGCAGTACTTC. Protein: CASRAGGPYEQYF.

This clonotype was counted ten times or more. The gene calls are TRBV29-1 and TRBJ2-3; D is perhaps TRBD1 (5 bases). The CDR3 runs 15 residues. The germline V and J ends were trimmed by 6 bases and 2 bases, with 18 bases remaining between them. Germline V CDR1 and CDR2: SQVTM, ANQGSEA. CDR3 in DNA: TGCAGCGTGATAGGGGCAGAGGATTTCACAGATACGCAGTATTTT. It encodes CSVIGAEDFTDTQYF.

The chain combines TRBV30 with TRBJ1-2; D remains unclear. V lost 2 bases and J lost 8, with 12 bases in between. The germline V gene encodes CDR1 GTSNPN and CDR2 SVGIG (reference sequence). The CDR3 covers 12 residues. The CDR3 DNA reads as TGTGCCTGGAGTCCGGGGTTCGACGGCTACACCTTC. This gives the protein CAWSPGFDGYTF. Full variable domain (outside the CDR3, taken from reference TRBV30 and TRBJ1-2): SQTIHQWPATLVQPVGSPLSLECTVEGTSNPNLYWYRQAAGRGLQLLFYSVGIGQISSEVPQNLSASRPQDRQFILSSKKLLLSDSGFYLCAWSPGFDGYTFGSGTRLTVV.

This clonotype was counted ten times or more. The J gene is TRBJ2-1, the V gene TRBV12-3 or TRBV12-4; no definite D call. With 3 bases removed from V and 5 bases from J, the gap between germline ends came to 14 bases. The CDR3 runs 15 residues. The chain's CDR3 is CASSFLDQRNNEQFF. In DNA, the CDR3 is TGTGCCAGCAGTTTTTTGGACCAAAGAAACAATGAGCAGTTCTTC.

The sample holds many counts of this clonotype. The chain combines TRBV7-6 with TRBJ2-2; possible D gene TRBD2, 5 bases. CDR3 length: 14 amino acids. Germline values: CDR1 SGHVS, CDR2 FNYEAQ. The ends were cut back, 3 bases at V and 7 bases at J, with 12 bases in the middle. The CDR3 coding sequence is TGTGCCAGCAGCTTGGCCCGGGGAGACGGGGAGCTGTTTTTT. It is translated as CASSLARGDGELFF.

The chain employs TRBV7-2 and TRBJ2-5, with D hard to call. V was pared by 1 base and J by 3 bases, with 6 bases between. Looked up from germline, CDR1 is SGHTA and CDR2 is FQGNSA. CDR3 length: 13 residues. In DNA form, the CDR3 reads TGTGCCAGCAGCTTAGAATCTAAAGAGACCCAGTACTTC. It codes for CASSLESKETQYF.

Ten or more counts support this clonotype. J is TRBJ1-2 and V is TRBV29-1; 9 positions match TRBD1. Germline CDR1 and CDR2: SQVTM and ANQGSEA. The CDR3 contains 14 residues. V lost 1 base, J lost 3 bases, and 3 bases stayed unmatched. CDR3: CSVEGDRDYYGYTF. The CDR3 nucleotides are TGCAGCGTTGAAGGGGACAGGGATTACTATGGCTACACCTTC.

By sample share, this clonotype is medium-sized (0.01 to 0.1%). The gene calls are TRBV20-1 and TRBJ1-4; 7 nucleotides line up with TRBD1. The ends lost 3 bases at V and 6 bases at J; junction bases unmatched: 10. Germline values: CDR1 DFQATT, CDR2 SNEGSKA (reference sequence). The CDR3 totals 15 residues. CDR3 DNA: TGCAGTGCTAGGGATCCGGGACAGAGTTATGAAAAACTGTTTTTT. This gives the protein CSARDPGQSYEKLFF.

The V gene is TRBV10-3, the J gene TRBJ2-1, with 11 bases identical to TRBD2. Trimming cost V 4 bases and J 9 bases; bases outside gene matches: 8. From germline, CDR1 is ENHRY and CDR2 SYGVKD. The CDR3 is 15 residues long. CDR3 in amino acids: CAISGLGSGGGEQFF. CDR3 nucleotide sequence: TGTGCCATCAGTGGCCTAGGTAGCGGGGGGGGTGAGCAGTTCTTC.

The chain carries TRBV7-6 and TRBJ2-3; 7 nucleotides match TRBD2. CDR1 SGHVS and CDR2 FNYEAQ come from the germline V gene. CDR3 length: 14 amino acids. Unmatched junction bases numbered 4, after V lost 5 bases and J lost 2 bases. The CDR3 bases are TGTGCCAGCAGCATCGGGACTACCACAGATACGCAGTATTTT. Its translation is CASSIGTTTDTQYF.

This clonotype was observed a handful of times. V and J are TRBV6-5 and TRBJ2-1; D is possibly TRBD2 (5 bases). CDR1 and CDR2 (germline): MNHEY, SVGAGI. The CDR3 contains 12 residues. Trimming took off 6 bases at V and 10 bases at J, with 13 bases between the two ends. CDR3 bases: TGTGCCAGCAGAGACTACCGAGGGGAGCAGTTCTTC. As protein: CASRDYRGEQFF.

This clonotype was seen many times. J is TRBJ1-6 and V is TRBV7-2, with 10 positions matching TRBD1. V gave up 6 bases and J gave up 8 bases; unmatched junction bases: 7. The CDR3 runs 15 residues. Germline V gives CDR1 SGHTA, CDR2 FQGNSA. The CDR3 is CASRTRQGADSPLHF. CDR3 DNA sequence: TGTGCCAGCAGGACCCGACAGGGGGCGGATTCACCCCTCCACTTT. Variable domain in full (rest from reference TRBV7-2 and TRBJ1-6): GAGVSQSPSNKVTEKGKDVELRCDPISGHTALYWYRQSLGQGLEFLIYFQGNSAPDKSGLPSDRFSAERTGGSVSTLTIQRTQQEDSAVYLCASRTRQGADSPLHFGNGTRLTVT.

This clonotype has just a few counts. The J gene is TRBJ1-2, the V gene TRBV7-8; D not certain. The CDR3 is made up of 15 amino acids. The germline V and J ends were trimmed by 0 bases and 3 bases, with 11 bases remaining between them. Per germline, CDR1 SGHVS and CDR2 FQNEAQ. CDR3 bases: TGTGCCAGCAGCTTAGCGTCTCTGAACTACTATGGCTACACCTTC. As protein: CASSLASLNYYGYTF.